This TCR beta chain stems from a study of neoadjuvant nivolumab and ipilimumab in lung cancer. On the study more broadly: Nivolumab 3 mg/kg was given days 1, 15 and 29, plus ipilimumab 1 mg/kg day 1 in combination. General study findings and limits: From pretherapy to surgery, tumor richness and clonality rose with dual therapy. Resected tumors had greater TCR richness and clonality than uninvolved lung. Resected-tumor TCR richness correlated positively with pretherapy blood richness.

The ends were cut back, 8 bases at V and 9 bases at J, with 4 bases in the middle. CDR1 is SQVTM and CDR2 is ANQGSEA in the germline V gene. This CDR3 contains 8 residues. The data were produced by immunoSEQ multiplex PCR, yet TCRdb's version contains in-frame clones alone and is incomplete. The data show more than 7,500 clones, about four fifths seen once. About this clone itself: Its antigen is undetermined.

This clonotype was obtained from an adult with non-small cell lung cancer. The rearrangement joins TRBV29-1 to TRBJ2-2; no definite D call. Sample: peripheral blood, taken before neoadjuvant nivolumab, alone or with ipilimumab. The CDR3, as DNA: TGCAGCCCTTGGGAGCTGTTTTTT. It is translated as CSPWELFF.